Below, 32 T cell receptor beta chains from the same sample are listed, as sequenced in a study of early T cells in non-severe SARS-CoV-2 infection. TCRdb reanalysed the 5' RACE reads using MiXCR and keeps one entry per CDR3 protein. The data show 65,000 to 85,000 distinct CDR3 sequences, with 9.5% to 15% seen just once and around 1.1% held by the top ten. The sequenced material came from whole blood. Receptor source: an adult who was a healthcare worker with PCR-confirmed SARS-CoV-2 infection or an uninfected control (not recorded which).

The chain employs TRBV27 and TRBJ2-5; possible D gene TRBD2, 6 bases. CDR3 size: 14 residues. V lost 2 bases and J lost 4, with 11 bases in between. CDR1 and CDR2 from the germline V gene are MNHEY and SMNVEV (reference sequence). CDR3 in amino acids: CASSLRWRGETQYF. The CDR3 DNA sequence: TGTGCCAGCAGTTTAAGGTGGAGGGGAGAGACCCAGTACTTC.

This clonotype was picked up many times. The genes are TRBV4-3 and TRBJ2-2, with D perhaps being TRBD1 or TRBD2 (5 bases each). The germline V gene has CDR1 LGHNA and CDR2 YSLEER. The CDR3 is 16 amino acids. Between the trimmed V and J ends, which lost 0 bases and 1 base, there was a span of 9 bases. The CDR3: CASSQDGTGNTGELFF. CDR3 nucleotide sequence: TGCGCCAGCAGCCAAGATGGGACGGGGAACACCGGGGAGCTGTTTTTT.

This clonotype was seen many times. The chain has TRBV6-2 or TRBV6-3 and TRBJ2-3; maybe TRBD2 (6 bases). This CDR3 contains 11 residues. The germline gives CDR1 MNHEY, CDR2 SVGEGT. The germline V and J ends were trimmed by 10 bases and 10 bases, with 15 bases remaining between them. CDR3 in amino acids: CAITDGGAQYF. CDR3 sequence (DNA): TGTGCCATTACCGACGGAGGGGCGCAGTATTTT.

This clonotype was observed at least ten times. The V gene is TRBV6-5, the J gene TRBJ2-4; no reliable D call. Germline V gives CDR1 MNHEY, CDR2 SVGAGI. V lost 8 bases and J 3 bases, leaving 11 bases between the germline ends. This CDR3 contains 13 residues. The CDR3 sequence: CASGILGKNIQYF. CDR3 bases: TGTGCCAGCGGGATTTTAGGCAAAAACATTCAGTACTTC.

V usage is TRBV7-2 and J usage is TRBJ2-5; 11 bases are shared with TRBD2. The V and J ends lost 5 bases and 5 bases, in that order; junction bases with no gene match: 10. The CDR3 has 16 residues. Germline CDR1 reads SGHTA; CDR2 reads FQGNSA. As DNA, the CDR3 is TGTGCCAGCAGCCCCATTAGCGGGAGGGCCGGTGAGACCCAGTACTTC. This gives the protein CASSPISGRAGETQYF.

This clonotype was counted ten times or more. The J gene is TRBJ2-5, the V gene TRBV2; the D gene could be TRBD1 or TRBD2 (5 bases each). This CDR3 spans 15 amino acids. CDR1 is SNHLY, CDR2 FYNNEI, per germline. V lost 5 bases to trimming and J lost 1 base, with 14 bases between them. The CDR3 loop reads CASSSRDAAQETQYF. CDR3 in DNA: TGTGCCAGCAGTAGCCGGGACGCCGCCCAAGAGACCCAGTACTTC.

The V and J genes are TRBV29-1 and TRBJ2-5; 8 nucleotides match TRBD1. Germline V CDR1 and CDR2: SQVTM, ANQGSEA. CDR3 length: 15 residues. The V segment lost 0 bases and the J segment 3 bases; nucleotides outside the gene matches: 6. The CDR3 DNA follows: TGCAGCGTTGAAGAAGCGGACAGGGAAGAAGAGACCCAGTACTTC. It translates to CSVEEADREEETQYF.

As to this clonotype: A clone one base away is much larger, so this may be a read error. DNA for the CDR3: TGTGCCAACAGCCAAGTAAGCATAACCTACGAGCAGTACTTC. Translating it yields CANSQVSITYEQYF. The J gene is TRBJ2-7, the V gene TRBV3-1; D remains unclear. Germline loops: CDR1 LGHDT, CDR2 YNNKEL (reference sequence). CDR3 length equals 14 residues.

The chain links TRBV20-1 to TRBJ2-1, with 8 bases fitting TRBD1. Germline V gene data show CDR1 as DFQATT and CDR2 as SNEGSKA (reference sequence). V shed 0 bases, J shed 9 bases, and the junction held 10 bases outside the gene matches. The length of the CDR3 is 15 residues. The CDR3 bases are TGCAGTGCTAGAGATTTGTCGGACAGGGTAACTGAGCAGTTCTTC. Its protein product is CSARDLSDRVTEQFF.

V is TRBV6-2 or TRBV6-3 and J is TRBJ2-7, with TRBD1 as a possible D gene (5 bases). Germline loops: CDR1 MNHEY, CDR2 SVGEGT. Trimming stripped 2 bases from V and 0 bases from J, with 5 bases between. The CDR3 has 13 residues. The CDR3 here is CASSYDSSYEQYF. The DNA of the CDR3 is TGTGCCAGCAGTTACGACAGCTCCTACGAGCAGTACTTC.

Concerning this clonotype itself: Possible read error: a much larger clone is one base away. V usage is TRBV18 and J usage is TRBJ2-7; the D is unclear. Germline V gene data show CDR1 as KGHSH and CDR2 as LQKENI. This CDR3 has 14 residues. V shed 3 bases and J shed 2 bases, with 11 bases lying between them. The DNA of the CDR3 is TGTGCCAGCTCACCCGGTAGAGGAACCTACGAGCAGTACTTC. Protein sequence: CASSPGRGTYEQYF.

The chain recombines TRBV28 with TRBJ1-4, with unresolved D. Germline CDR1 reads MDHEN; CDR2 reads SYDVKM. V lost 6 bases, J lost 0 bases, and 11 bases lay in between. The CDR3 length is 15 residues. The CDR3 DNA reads TGTGCCAGCAGCTCCCCCATTGCAACTAATGAAAAACTGTTTTTT. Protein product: CASSSPIATNEKLFF.

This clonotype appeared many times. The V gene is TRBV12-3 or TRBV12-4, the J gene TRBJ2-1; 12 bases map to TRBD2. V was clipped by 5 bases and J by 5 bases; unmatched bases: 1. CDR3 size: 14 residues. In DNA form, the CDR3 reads TGTGCCAGCAGTACTAGCGGGGGGCACAATGAGCAGTTCTTC. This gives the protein CASSTSGGHNEQFF.

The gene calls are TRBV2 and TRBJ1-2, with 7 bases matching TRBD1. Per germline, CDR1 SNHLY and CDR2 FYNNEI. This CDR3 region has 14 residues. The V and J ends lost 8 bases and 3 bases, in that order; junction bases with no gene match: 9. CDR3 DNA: TGTGCCAGCGGGGGGCAGGGGGTGGACTATGGCTACACCTTC. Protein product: CASGGQGVDYGYTF.

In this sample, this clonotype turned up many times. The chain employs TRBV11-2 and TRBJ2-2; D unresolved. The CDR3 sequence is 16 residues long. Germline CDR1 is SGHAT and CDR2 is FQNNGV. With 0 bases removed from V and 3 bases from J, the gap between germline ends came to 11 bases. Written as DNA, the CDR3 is TGTGCCAGCAGCTTAGAATGGCTAGTAGACACCGGGGAGCTGTTTTTT. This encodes CASSLEWLVDTGELFF.

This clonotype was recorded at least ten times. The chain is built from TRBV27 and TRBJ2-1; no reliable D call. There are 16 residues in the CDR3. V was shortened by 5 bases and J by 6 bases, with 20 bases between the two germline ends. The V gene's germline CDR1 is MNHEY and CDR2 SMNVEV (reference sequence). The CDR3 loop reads CASSARGKESGNEQFF. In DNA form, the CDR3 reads TGTGCCAGCAGTGCCCGTGGTAAGGAGTCAGGCAATGAGCAGTTCTTC.

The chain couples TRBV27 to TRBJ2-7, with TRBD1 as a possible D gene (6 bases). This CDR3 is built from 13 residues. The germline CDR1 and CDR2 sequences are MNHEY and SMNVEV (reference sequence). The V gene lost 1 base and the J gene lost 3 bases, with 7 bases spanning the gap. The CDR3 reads CASSLLDSYEQYF. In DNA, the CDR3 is TGTGCCAGCAGTTTATTGGACAGCTACGAGCAGTACTTC.

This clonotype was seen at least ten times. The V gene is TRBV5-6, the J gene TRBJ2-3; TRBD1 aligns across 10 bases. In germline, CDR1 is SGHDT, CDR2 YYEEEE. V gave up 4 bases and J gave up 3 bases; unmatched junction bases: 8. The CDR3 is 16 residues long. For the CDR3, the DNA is TGTGCCAGCAGCCCCCTGGGGGACAGGGGAACAGATACGCAGTATTTT. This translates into CASSPLGDRGTDTQYF.

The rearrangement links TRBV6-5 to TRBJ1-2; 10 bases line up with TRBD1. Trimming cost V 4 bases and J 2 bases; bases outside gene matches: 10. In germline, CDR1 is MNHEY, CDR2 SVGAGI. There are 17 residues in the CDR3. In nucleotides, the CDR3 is TGTGCCAGCAGTTCATTCGGACAGGGGGAGATAAACTATGGCTACACCTTC. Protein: CASSSFGQGEINYGYTF.

The CDR3 spells CASSLGGGASYEQYF. Here the CDR3 DNA reads TGTGCCAGCAGCTTAGGGGGGGGCGCTTCCTACGAGCAGTACTTC. The chain combines TRBV11-2 with TRBJ2-7; maybe TRBD2 (7 bases). The V and J ends lost 1 base and 1 base respectively, with 11 bases between them. Germline values: CDR1 SGHAT, CDR2 FQNNGV. The CDR3 runs 15 residues.

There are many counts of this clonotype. CDR3 in amino acids: CASSSPNRQGSYEQYF. CDR3 coding DNA: TGTGCCAGCAGCTCACCGAATCGACAGGGGTCCTACGAGCAGTACTTC. The chain carries TRBV5-6 and TRBJ2-7; 8 bases are shared with TRBD1. Germline loops: CDR1 SGHDT, CDR2 YYEEEE. This CDR3 contains 16 residues. J lost 1 base, V lost 3 bases, and 9 bases had no gene match. The full variable domain, with the rest looked up from reference TRBV5-6 and TRBJ2-7, is DAGVTQSPTHLIKTRGQQVTLRCSPKSGHDTVSWYQQALGQGPQFIFQYYEEEERQRGNFPDRFSGHQFPNYSSELNVNALLLGDSALYLCASSSPNRQGSYEQYFGPGTRLTVT.

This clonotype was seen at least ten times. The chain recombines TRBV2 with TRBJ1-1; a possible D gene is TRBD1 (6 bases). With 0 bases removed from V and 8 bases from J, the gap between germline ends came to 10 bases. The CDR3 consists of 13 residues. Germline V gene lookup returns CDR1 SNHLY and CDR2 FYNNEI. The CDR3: CASSEAPTGEAFF. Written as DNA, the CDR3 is TGTGCCAGCAGTGAAGCGCCGACAGGAGAAGCTTTCTTT.

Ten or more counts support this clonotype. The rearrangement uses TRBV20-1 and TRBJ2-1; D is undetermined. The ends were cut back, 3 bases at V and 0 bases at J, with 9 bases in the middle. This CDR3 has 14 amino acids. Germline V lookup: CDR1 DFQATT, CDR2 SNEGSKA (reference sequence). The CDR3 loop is CSASRWNSYNEQFF. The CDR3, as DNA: TGCAGTGCTAGTAGGTGGAACTCCTACAATGAGCAGTTCTTC.

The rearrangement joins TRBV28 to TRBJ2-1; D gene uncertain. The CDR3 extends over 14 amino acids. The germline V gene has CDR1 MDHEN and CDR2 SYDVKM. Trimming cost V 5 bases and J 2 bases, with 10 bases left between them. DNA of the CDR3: TGTGCCAGCAGTACGTTTGGGACCTACAATGAGCAGTTCTTC. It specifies CASSTFGTYNEQFF.

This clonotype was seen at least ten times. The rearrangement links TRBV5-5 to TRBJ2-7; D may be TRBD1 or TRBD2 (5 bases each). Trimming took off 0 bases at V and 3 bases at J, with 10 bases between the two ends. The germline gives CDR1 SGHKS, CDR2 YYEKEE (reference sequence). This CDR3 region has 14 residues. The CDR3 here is CASSLGDVLYEQYF. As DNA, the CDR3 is TGTGCCAGCAGCTTGGGGGACGTTCTCTACGAGCAGTACTTC. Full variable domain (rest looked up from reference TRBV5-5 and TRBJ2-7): DAGVTQSPTHLIKTRGQQVTLRCSPISGHKSVSWYQQVLGQGPQFIFQYYEKEERGRGNFPDRFSARQFPNYSSELNVNALLLGDSALYLCASSLGDVLYEQYFGPGTRLTVT.

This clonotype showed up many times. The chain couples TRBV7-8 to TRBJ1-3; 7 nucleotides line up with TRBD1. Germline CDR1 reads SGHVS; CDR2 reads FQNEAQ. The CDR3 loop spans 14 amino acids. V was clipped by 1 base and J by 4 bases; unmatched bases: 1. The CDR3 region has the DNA TGTGCCAGCAGCTTAGGAGGGGGCGGAAACACCATATATTTT. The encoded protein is CASSLGGGGNTIYF.

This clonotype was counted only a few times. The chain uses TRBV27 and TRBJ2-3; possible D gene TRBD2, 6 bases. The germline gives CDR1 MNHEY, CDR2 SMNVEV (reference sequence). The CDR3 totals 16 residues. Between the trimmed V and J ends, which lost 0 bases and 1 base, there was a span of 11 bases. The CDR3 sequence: CASSLSRASGTDTQYF. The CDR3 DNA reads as TGTGCCAGCAGTTTATCGAGGGCTAGCGGCACAGATACGCAGTATTTT.

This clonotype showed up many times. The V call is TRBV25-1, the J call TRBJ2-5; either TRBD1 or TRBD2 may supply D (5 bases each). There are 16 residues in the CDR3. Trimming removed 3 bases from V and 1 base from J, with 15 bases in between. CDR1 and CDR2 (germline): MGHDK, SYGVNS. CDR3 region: CASSEPPGPPQETQYF. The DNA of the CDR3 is TGTGCCAGCAGTGAGCCTCCGGGACCGCCCCAAGAGACCCAGTACTTC. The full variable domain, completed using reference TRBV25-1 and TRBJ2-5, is EADIYQTPRYLVIGTGKKITLECSQTMGHDKMYWYQQDPGMELHLIHYSYGVNSTEKGDLSSESTVSRIRTEHFPLTLESARPSHTSQYLCASSEPPGPPQETQYFGPGTRLLVL.

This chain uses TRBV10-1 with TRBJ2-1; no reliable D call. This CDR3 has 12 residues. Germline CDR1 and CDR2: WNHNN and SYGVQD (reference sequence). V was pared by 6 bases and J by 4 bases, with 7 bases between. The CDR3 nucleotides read TGCGCCAGCAGCGCCGGGTACAATGAGCAGTTCTTC. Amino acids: CASSAGYNEQFF.

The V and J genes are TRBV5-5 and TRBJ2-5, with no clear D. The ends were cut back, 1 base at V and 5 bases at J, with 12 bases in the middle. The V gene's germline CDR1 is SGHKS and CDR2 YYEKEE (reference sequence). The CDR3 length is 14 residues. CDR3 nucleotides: TGTGCCAGCAGCTTGTTACCGATTGAGGAGACCCAGTACTTC. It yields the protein CASSLLPIEETQYF.

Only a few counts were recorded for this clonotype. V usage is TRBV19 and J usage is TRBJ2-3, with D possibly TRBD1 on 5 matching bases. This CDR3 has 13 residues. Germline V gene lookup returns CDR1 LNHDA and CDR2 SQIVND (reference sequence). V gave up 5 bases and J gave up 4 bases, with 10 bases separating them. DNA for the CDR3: TGTGCCAGTAGTGGGGCGGCGGCAGATACGCAGTATTTT. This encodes CASSGAAADTQYF.

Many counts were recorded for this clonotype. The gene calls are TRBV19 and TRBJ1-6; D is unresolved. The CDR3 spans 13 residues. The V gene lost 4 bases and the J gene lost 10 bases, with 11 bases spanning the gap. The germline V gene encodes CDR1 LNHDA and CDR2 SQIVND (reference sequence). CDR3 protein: CASSNGLGSPLHF. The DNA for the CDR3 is TGTGCCAGTAGTAACGGGTTAGGCTCACCCCTCCACTTT.